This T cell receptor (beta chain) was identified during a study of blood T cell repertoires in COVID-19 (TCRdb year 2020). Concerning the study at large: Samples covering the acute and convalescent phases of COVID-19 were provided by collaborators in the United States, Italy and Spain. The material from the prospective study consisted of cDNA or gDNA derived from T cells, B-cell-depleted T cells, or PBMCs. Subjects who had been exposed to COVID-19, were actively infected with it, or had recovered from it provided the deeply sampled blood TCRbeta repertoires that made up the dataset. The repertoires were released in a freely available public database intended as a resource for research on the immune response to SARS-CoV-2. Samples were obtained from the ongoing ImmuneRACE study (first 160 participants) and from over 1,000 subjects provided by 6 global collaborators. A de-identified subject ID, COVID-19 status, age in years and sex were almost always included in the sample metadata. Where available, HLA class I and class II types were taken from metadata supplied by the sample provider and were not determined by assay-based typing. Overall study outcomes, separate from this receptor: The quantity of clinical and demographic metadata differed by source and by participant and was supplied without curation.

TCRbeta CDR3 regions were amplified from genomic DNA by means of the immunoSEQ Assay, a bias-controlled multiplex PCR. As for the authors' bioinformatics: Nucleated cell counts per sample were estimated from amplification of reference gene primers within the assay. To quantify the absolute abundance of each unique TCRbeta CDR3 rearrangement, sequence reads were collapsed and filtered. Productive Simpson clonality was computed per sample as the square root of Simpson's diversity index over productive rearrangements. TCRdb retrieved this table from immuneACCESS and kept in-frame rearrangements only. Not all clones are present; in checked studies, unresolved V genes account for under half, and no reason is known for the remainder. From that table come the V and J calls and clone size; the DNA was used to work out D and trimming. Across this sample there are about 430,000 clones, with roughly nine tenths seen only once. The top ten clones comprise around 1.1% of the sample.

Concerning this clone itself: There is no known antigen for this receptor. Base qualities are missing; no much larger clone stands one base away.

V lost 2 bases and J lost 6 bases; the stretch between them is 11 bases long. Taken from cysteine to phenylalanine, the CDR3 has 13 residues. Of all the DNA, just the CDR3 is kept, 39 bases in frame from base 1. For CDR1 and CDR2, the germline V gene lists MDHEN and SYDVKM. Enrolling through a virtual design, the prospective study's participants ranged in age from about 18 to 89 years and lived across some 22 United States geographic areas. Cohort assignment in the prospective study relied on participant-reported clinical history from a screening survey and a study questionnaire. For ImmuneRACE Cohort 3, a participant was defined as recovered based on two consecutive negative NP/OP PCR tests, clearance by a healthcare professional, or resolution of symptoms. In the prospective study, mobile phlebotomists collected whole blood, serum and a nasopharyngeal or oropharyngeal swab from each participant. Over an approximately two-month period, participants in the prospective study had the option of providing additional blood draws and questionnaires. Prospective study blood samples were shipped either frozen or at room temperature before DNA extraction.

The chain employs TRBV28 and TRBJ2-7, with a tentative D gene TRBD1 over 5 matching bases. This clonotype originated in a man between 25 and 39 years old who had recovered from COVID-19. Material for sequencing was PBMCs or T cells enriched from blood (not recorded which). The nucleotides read TGTGCCAGCAGTTTAGGGCTAGGGGTCGAGCAGTACTTC. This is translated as CASSLGLGVEQYF.